What follows is one T cell receptor beta chain and its context. Its antigen is not identified. Germline V gene sequence: CDR1 SGHKS, CDR2 YYEKEE (reference sequence). With 0 bases removed from V and 1 base from J, the gap between germline ends came to 10 bases. The CDR3 sequence is 15 residues long. This specimen belongs to a study of PD-1 blockade in classical Hodgkin lymphoma. TCRdb's copy holds only in-frame clones and misses some; the assay was immunoSEQ multiplex PCR. Altogether roughly 40,000 clones are present, 60% to 75% being singletons, with the ten largest covering 2.5% to 3.5%. Study-wide findings and caveats: Baseline diversity was lower in partial responders and progressors than complete responders.

Each patient relapsed following autologous stem cell transplantation, and prior brentuximab vedotin exposure differed. This rearrangement joins TRBV5-5 to TRBJ2-5, with a tentative D call TRBD2 (5 bases). The TCR sequence derives from a human donor with classical Hodgkin lymphoma. The sample was peripheral blood mononuclear cells (PBMCs), taken at baseline. The CDR3 sequence: CASSLVARGQETQYF. The DNA for the CDR3 is TGTGCCAGCAGCTTGGTTGCTCGGGGCCAAGAGACCCAGTACTTC.